This is a list of T cell receptor delta chains from one sample in a study of gamma-delta T cells after stem cell transplantation. With CATT, TCRdb re-called clones from the RT-PCR reads. This sample has 2,000 to 2,500 delta-chain clones, with 21% found just once. Sequencing was carried out using gamma-delta T cells. Receptors originate from a human donor. It is not recorded whose cells these are; they may come from a transplant donor. CDR3s include the opening cysteine and the closing phenylalanine or tryptophan. The D gene is left open where the match is weak. Clone size is given for some rows only: seen once, a few or many times, or a class if the clone is expanded.

>.|TRDV1|TRDJ1|TRDD3
TGTGCTCTTGGGGTCCGCGCCCTATCCAGCCCCTCCGTACTGGGGTGGCCTTCCGATAAACTCATCTTT
CALGVRALSSPSVLGWPSDKLIF
>few|TRDV2|TRDJ3|.
TGTGCCTGTGAGGATACATCTCGCCCCTGGGACACCCGACAGATGTTTTTC
CACEDTSRPWDTRQMFF
>few|TRDV2|TRDJ3|.
TGTGCCTGTGACACCGGGGGAGCGAGCGGGGACACCCGACAGATGTTTTTC
CACDTGGASGDTRQMFF
>.|TRDV1|TRDJ1|TRDD3
TGTGCTCTTGAGGCCTTGGGACCCTCCTACGGGGGATACGCTGGGATCGATAAACTCATCTTT
CALEALGPSYGGYAGIDKLIF
>large|TRDV2|TRDJ3|TRDD3
TGTGCCTGTGACGTACTGGGGGATCCCAGCTCCTGGGACACCCGACAGATGTTTTTC
CACDVLGDPSSWDTRQMFF
>large|TRDV2|TRDJ3|TRDD3
TGTGCCTGTGACACTGGGGGATACTCCTGGGACACCCGACAGATGTTTTTC
CACDTGGYSWDTRQMFF
>.|TRDV1|TRDJ2|.
TGTGCTCTTGGGGAAGACGATCGCCTTCCTAGTAGGAGCTGGGGGATTTTGGCAGCACAACTCTTCTTT
CALGEDDRLPSRSWGILAAQLFF
>.|TRDV1|TRDJ1|.
TGTGCTCTTGTCGAACCTCTGGTCCCCCGCCTTGGGGAATACACCGATAAACTCATCTTT
CALVEPLVPRLGEYTDKLIF
>.|TRDV1|TRDJ1|TRDD3
TGTGCTCTTGGGGAAGAGGGGGGGATCACCGATAAACTCATCTTT
CALGEEGGITDKLIF
>.|TRDV3|TRDJ1|.
TGTGCCTTTACGGCCCCCTCGATGGTGGGTCGGGACACCGATAAACTCATCTTT
CAFTAPSMVGRDTDKLIF
>large|TRDV1|TRDJ1|.
TGTGCTCTTGGGGAACTGCCAGGGAGACTCATCTTT
CALGELPGRLIF
>.|TRDV1|TRDJ4|TRDD3
TGTGCTCTTGGGGAACTAGGCCTACTGGGGGCTTACGCAATAGGACCCCTGATCTTT
CALGELGLLGAYAIGPLIF
>.|TRDV3|TRDJ1|.
TGTGCCTCTGTAAGTGGTTTCCACTCAACCGATAAACTCATCTTT
CASVSGFHSTDKLIF
>medium-sized|TRDV3|TRDJ1|.
TGTGCCTTTGCGCTTGGCCTTCCGCCGTACTGGAAACCCCAGTACACCGATAAACTCATCTTT
CAFALGLPPYWKPQYTDKLIF
>.|TRDV2|TRDJ3|TRDD3
TGTGCCTGTGACACCGCTGGGGGATACTCCTGGTACACCCGACAGACGTTTTTC
CACDTAGGYSWYTRQTFF
>large|TRAV29/DV5|TRDJ1|.
TGTGCAGCAAGAGATCCTACGATCAGCGTACTGGGGGATAAACTCATCTTT
CAARDPTISVLGDKLIF